This T cell receptor (beta chain) was observed in a study of shared clonotypes between healthy human individuals. Study-level background: For every donor, three CD4 naive, three CD4 memory, two CD8 naive and one CD8 memory plates were used. Broader study findings: Only blood was sampled; tissue repertoires likely differ. Represented diversity (both genetic and exposure-history) was limited by the small number of donors.

Positively selected for CCR7, the CD45RO-negative cells used as naive CD8 cells excluded terminally differentiated effector memory CD45RA+ cells. V dropped 4 bases and J dropped 8; count of bases not matched to a gene: 6. The CDR3 contains 14 residues. In germline, CDR1 is ENHRY, CDR2 SYGVKD. Points on this clone: The antigen is not known.

This table comes from immunoSEQ multiplex PCR, and its TCRdb copy is limited to in-frame clones, with some not included. This table holds about 2 million clones, 85% to 95% found once. The V gene is TRBV10-3, the J gene TRBJ1-2, with 11 bases fitting TRBD1. This TCR came from a man aged 18 to 30 in good health. The sample was naive CD8+ T cells sorted from blood. The CDR3 DNA sequence: TGTGCCATCAGTGGCGGACAGGGGGCTGGAGGCTACACCTTC. The encoded protein is CAISGGQGAGGYTF.